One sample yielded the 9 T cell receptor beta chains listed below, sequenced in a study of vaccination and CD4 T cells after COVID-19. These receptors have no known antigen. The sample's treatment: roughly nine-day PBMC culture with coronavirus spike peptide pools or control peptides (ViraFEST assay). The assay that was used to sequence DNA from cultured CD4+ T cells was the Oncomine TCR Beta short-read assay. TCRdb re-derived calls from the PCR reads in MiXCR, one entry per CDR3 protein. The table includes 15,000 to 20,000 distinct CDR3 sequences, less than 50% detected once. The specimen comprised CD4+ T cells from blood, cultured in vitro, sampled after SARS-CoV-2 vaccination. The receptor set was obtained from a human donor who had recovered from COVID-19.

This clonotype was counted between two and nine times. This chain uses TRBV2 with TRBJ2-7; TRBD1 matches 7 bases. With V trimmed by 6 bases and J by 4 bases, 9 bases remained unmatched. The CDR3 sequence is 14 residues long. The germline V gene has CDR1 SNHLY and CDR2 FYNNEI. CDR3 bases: TGTGCCAGCAGGACAGGGATCGCGGCGTACGAGCAGTACTTC. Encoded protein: CASRTGIAAYEQYF.

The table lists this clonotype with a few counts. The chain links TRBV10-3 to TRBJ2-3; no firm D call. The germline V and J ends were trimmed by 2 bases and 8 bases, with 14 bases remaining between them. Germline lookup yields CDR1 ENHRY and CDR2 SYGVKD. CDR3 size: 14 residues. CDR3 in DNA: TGTGCCATCAGTGAGACCCTTACGCTATCTACGCAGTATTTT. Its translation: CAISETLTLSTQYF.

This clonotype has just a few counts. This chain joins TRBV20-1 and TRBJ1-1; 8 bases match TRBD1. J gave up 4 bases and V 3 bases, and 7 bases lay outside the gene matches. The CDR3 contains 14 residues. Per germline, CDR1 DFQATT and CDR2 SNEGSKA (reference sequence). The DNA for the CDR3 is TGCAGTGCTAGCGGACAGGGTGAAGGCACTGAAGCTTTCTTT. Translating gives CSASGQGEGTEAFF.

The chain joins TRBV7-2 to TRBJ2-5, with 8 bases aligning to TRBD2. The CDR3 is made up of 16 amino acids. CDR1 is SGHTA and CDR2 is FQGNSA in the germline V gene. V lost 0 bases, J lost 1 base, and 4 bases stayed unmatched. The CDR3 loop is CASSLATRGVQETQYF. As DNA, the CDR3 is TGTGCCAGCAGCTTAGCGACGCGGGGGGTCCAAGAGACCCAGTACTTC.

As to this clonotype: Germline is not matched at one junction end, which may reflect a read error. This CDR3 is CSAGDPSGGAGETQYF. The DNA for the CDR3 is TGCAGTGCTGGAGATCCCAGCGGGGGGGCAGGCGAGACCCAGTACTTC. The chain is built from TRBV20-1 and TRBJ2-5, with TRBD2 identical over 10 bases. The CDR3 is 16 residues long. Germline CDR1 reads DFQATT; CDR2 reads SNEGSKA (reference sequence).

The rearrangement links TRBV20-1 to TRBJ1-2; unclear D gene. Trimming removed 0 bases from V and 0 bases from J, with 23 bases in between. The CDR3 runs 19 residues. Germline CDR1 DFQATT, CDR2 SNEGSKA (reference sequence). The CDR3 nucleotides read TGCAGTGCTAGAGATCTGATCACTGGTTTCGAGGTTTCTAACTATGGCTACACCTTC. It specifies CSARDLITGFEVSNYGYTF.

In DNA, the CDR3 is TGTGCCAGCAGCCCATATACCAGGGGGGGAGCTTTCTTT. It specifies CASSPYTRGGAFF. This chain uses TRBV6-1 with TRBJ1-1, with 7 bases that match TRBD1. V trimming: 6 bases; J trimming: 10 bases; junction bases outside the gene matches: 11. The CDR3 length is 13 residues. CDR1 and CDR2 (germline): MNHNS, SASEGT.

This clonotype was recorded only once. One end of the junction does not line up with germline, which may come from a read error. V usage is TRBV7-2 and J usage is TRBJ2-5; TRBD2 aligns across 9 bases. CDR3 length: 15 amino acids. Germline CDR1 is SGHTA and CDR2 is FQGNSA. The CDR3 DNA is TGTGCCAGCATCCTAGCGGGGCAGACTCAAGAGACCCAGAACTTC. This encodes CASILAGQTQETQNF.

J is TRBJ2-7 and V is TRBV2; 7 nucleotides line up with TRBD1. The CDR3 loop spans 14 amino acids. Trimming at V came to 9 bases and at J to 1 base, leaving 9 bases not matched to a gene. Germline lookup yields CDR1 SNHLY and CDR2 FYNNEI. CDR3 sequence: CARSGTEFSYEQYF. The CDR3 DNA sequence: TGTGCCAGGTCCGGGACAGAATTTTCCTACGAGCAGTACTTC.